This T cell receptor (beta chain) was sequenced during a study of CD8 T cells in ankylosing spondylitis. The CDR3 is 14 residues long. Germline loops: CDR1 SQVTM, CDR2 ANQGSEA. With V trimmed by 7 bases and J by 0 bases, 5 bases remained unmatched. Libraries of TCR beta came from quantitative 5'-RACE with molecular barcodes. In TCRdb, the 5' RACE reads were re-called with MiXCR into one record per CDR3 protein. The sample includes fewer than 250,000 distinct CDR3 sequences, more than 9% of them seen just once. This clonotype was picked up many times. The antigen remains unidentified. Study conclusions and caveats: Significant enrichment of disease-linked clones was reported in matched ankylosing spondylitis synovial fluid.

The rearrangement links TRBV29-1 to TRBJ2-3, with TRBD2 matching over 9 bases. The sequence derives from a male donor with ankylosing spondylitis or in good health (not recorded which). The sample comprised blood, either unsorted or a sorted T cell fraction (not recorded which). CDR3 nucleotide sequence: TGCAGCGCCTATAGCGGGAGAAGCACAGATACGCAGTATTTT. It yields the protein CSAYSGRSTDTQYF.